This TCR beta chain is from a study of blood T cell repertoires in COVID-19. About the research overall: Collection of acute and convalescent COVID-19 samples took place in the United States, Italy and Spain. T cells, B-cell-depleted T cells, or PBMCs provided the cDNA or gDNA that served as material.

Looked up from germline, CDR1 is KGHDR and CDR2 is SFDVKD. V shed 4 bases and J 6 bases; nucleotides not matched to a gene: 4. This CDR3 contains 14 residues. In the original workflow: The authors estimated nucleated cell counts from reference gene primer amplification. Sequencing used immunoSEQ multiplex PCR; TCRdb keeps in-frame clones, though not all of them. V and J calls and clone size are as listed in that table; D and trimming were resolved from the DNA. The repertoire holds about 140,000 clones, roughly 78% seen once, with approximately 3.6% in the top ten. This receptor was identified in a man aged 55 to 70 with acute or convalescent COVID-19. The chain recombines TRBV24-1 with TRBJ2-7; 11 bases agree with TRBD1. Sequences were obtained from peripheral blood. The CDR3 DNA sequence: TGTGCCACCAGTGACACGGGACAGGGGGGCGAGCAGTACTTC. This gives the protein CATSDTGQGGEQYF.